This T cell receptor (beta chain) is drawn from a study of blood T cell repertoires in COVID-19. The wider study: The origin of the acute and convalescent COVID-19 samples was the United States, Italy and Spain.

The protocol was immunoSEQ multiplex PCR, while the TCRdb copy is restricted to in-frame clones and leaves out a portion. This table has 150,000 to 200,000 clones, 77% appearing once. The germline V gene encodes CDR1 LNHDA and CDR2 SQIVND (reference sequence). This CDR3 has 15 residues. Losses at the gene ends were 4 bases for V and 1 base for J; bases not matched to a gene: 6. Only one count was recorded for this clone. The J gene is TRBJ1-1, the V gene TRBV19, with 7 bases matching TRBD1. This clonotype was sampled from a man aged 65 to 85 with acute or convalescent COVID-19. Sequencing was done on a sample of peripheral blood. In nucleotides, the CDR3 is TGTGCCAGTAGTACGACCGGGACAGAGAACACTGAAGCTTTCTTT. Protein: CASSTTGTENTEAFF.